A selection of T cell receptor beta chains follows, all from one sample in a study of shared clonotypes between healthy human individuals. Using immunoSEQ multiplex PCR, the repertoire was profiled, and TCRdb retains in-frame clones only, with some absent. The sample includes about 1,800,000 clones, just under 95% seen only once; the top ten take under 1.5%. Sequenced material: naive CD8+ T cells sorted from blood. These receptors originate from a man younger than 30 in good health. The conserved cysteine and the conserved F or W are not part of the CDR3 here.

V	J	CDR3
TRBV27	TRBJ2-5	ASSLGQGTGETQY
TRBV9	TRBJ2-5	ASSLSGDWARETQY
TRBV30	TRBJ1-4	AWDRGEKLF
TRBV28	TRBJ2-3	ASSLFWEDTQY
TRBV6-5	TRBJ2-7	ASSYIQGDYEQY
TRBV27	TRBJ2-7	ASSSGGGQY
TRBV10-3	TRBJ2-7	AISESRGPEQY
TRBV7-9	TRBJ1-4	ASSVRTGSNEKLF
TRBV28	TRBJ1-5	ASDRANSNQPQH
TRBV7-9	TRBJ2-7	ASSFSGTVSYEQY
TRBV2	TRBJ2-1	ASREGGYNEQF
TRBV4-1	TRBJ2-7	ASSQGGDYEQY
TRBV27	TRBJ2-7	ASSLDRDHEQY
TRBV19	TRBJ2-7	ASSMGSAEQY
TRBV27	TRBJ2-2	ASSLLRGELF
TRBV5-1	TRBJ2-3	ASSLSIGQGQYTQY
TRBV9	TRBJ2-1	ASSHDRGSGNEQF
TRBV4-1	TRBJ2-1	ASSQTNEQF
TRBV5-1	TRBJ2-5	ASSQFGTQETQY
TRBV15	TRBJ2-7	ATSRVGEGSGRTTRNYEQY
TRBV5-4	TRBJ2-5	ASSLLDYQETQY
TRBV9	TRBJ2-5	ASSVATGQGETQY
TRBV27	TRBJ2-5	ASSLRVGWETQY
TRBV6-6	TRBJ2-7	ASSYFGTADYEQY
TRBV28	TRBJ1-4	ASSLTGATNEKLF
TRBV7-9	TRBJ1-2	ASSFPDDEVYYGYT
TRBV27	TRBJ2-2	ASTQLGTGELF
TRBV14	TRBJ2-3	ASSQDLGPLSTDTQY
TRBV7-2	TRBJ1-1	ASSLDPALNTEAF
TRBV7-8	TRBJ2-3	ASSLIQGGLADTQY
TRBV7-9	TRBJ2-7	ASSLPAGESYEQY
TRBV4-1	TRBJ2-3	ASSQERGADTQY
TRBV19	TRBJ1-1	ASTLTGNTEAF
TRBV7-6	TRBJ2-2	ASSQTTGGRELF
TRBV4-1	TRBJ1-1	ASSQEAAMREAF
TRBV9	TRBJ1-4	ASSGQGSNEKLF
TRBV6-5	TRBJ1-4	ASSYSRSRGWGKLF
TRBV2	TRBJ1-1	ASSLRTGGSGNTEAF
TRBV2	TRBJ2-3	ASSEGSETDTQY
TRBV9	TRBJ1-2	ASSVNSFGYT
TRBV25-1	TRBJ1-4	ASPVSASGGEKLF
TRBV10-3	TRBJ2-3	AISESTGTSGISDTQY
TRBV27	TRBJ1-6	ASSYRQHNSPLH
TRBV4-1	TRBJ1-1	ASSQEGDNGSEAF
TRBV4-3	TRBJ2-1	ASSQGAGTSGSNEQF
TRBV28	TRBJ2-5	ASSWAPGTQY
TRBV28	TRBJ1-6	ASVDPGTLYSPLH
TRBV9	TRBJ1-1	ASGLGHTEAF
TRBV4-3	TRBJ2-7	ASSPYWGGGSYEQY
TRBV6-5	TRBJ2-7	ASSVLGLSYEQY
TRBV7-9	TRBJ1-3	ASSLAGGQGDTIY
TRBV4-3	TRBJ2-5	ASRGLTEETQY
TRBV7-2	TRBJ2-1	ASSLIVGVGNEQF
TRBV6-5	TRBJ1-3	ASRPFSTHTIY
TRBV29-1	TRBJ2-7	SVEEPGQGPYEQY
TRBV2	TRBJ1-1	ASGTPGTENTEAF
TRBV7-6	TRBJ2-1	ASSWAGGDEQF
TRBV7-8	TRBJ1-1	ASSPGFTEAF